This T cell receptor beta chain emerged from a study of CDR3 diversity in severe acne. V lost 5 bases, J lost 1 base, and 11 bases lay in between. The CDR3 spans 14 residues. The germline gives CDR1 MNHEY, CDR2 SVGAGI. This clonotype was seen ten or more times. TCRdb fed the PCR reads into MiXCR, producing one record per CDR3 protein. Of approximately 79,000 distinct CDR3 sequences listed, 45% to 55% are singletons. V gene TRBV6-5 combines with J gene TRBJ1-1; D is unclear. Sequences were obtained from blood. This receptor was identified in a male donor in good health, serving as a control. CDR3 residues: CASSERMWNTEAFF. CDR3 nucleotides: TGTGCCAGCAGTGAAAGAATGTGGAACACTGAAGCTTTCTTT.